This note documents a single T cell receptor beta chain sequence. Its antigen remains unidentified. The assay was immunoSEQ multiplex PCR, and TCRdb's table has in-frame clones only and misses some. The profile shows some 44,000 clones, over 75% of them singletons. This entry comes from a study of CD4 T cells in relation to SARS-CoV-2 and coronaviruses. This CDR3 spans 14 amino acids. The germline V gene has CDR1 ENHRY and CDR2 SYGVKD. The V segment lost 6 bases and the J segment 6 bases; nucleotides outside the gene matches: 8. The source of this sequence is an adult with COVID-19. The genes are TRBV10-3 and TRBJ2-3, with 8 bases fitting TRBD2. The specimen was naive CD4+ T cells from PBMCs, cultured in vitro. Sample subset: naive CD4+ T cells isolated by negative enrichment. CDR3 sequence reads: CAIRPAGVSDTQYF. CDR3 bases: TGTGCCATCAGACCAGCGGGAGTCAGCGATACGCAGTATTTT.